Listed here is a single T cell receptor beta chain. The target antigen is unknown. This sample is part of a study of cytomegalovirus exposure and HLA in healthy donors. General study results and limits: It was shown in a later analysis that HLA-associated TCR beta chains were more clonally expanded than other, equally common chains. Earlier analysis found most TCR beta V segments productive about 87% or about 30% of the time. Using the classifier, cytomegalovirus status was reportedly diagnosed with high specificity and sensitivity.

Germline CDR1 SGHTS, CDR2 YDEGEE. The trim removed 4 bases at V and 3 bases at J, leaving 3 bases unmatched. This CDR3 has 13 residues. PCR was performed using 60 Vbeta and 13 Jbeta primers. Assay used: immunoSEQ multiplex PCR; TCRdb lists only in-frame clones, some missing. The table has around 190,000 clones, approximately 80% seen once. The sequenced sample consisted of PBMCs. The TCR comes from a man aged 40-55 years in good health and CMV-seropositive. The chain recombines TRBV5-8 with TRBJ1-1, with 7 bases matching TRBD1. The CDR3: CASSPGQHTEAFF. The CDR3 DNA is TGTGCCAGCAGCCCGGGACAGCACACTGAAGCTTTCTTT.